The clone carrying this T cell receptor beta chain showed up just a few times. This sample was taken from a study of somatic mutations in cytotoxic T cells in rheumatoid arthritis. Germline V gene sequence: CDR1 MNHEY, CDR2 SVGAGI. The CDR3 has 14 residues. V lost 6 bases to trimming and J lost 2 bases; unmatched junction nucleotides: 5. Data came from immunoSEQ multiplex PCR; TCRdb stores just in-frame clones and leaves some out. This table holds roughly 6,400 clones, roughly 78% found once. This TCR was recovered from an adult with rheumatoid arthritis. The chain joins TRBV6-5 to TRBJ2-7; 9 bases agree with TRBD1. The sample comprised CD8+ T cells sorted from blood. As DNA, the CDR3 is TGTGCCAGCAGCCGCCGGGACAGGGCCTACGAGCAGTACTTC. Translating gives CASSRRDRAYEQYF.